These T cell receptor beta chains were read from a single sample in a study of blood T cell repertoires in COVID-19. Measured with immunoSEQ multiplex PCR; TCRdb has only the in-frame clones, and not every one. The sample includes roughly 300,000 clones, roughly 92% of them seen just once. The sequenced material came from peripheral blood. The receptors come from a young woman with COVID-19, enrolled during active disease. CDR3s include the opening cysteine and the closing phenylalanine or tryptophan. D genes are given only for firm matches. The listing skips clone size in some rows; elsewhere it reads once, few, many or a size class.

J: TRBJ1-5
D: -
V: TRBV6-5
size: few
CDR3: CASSYSMFGGQPQHF
DNA: TGTGCCAGCAGTTACTCGATGTTTGGCGGTCAGCCCCAGCATTTT

J: TRBJ2-7
D: TRBD2
V: TRBV5-8
size: -
CDR3: CASSPRRLAGSYEQYF
DNA: TGTGCCAGCAGCCCTCGCAGACTAGCGGGGAGCTACGAGCAGTACTTC

J: TRBJ2-2
D: -
V: TRBV21-1
size: -
CDR3: CASSSAGTANTGELFF
DNA: TGTGCCAGCAGCTCTGCCGGGACAGCAAACACCGGGGAGCTGTTTTTT

J: TRBJ1-2
D: -
V: TRBV5-4
size: once
CDR3: CASSLAGDSLFYTF
DNA: TGTGCCAGCAGCTTGGCCGGTGACAGTCTTTTCTACACCTTC

J: TRBJ2-1
D: TRBD2
V: TRBV5-1
size: -
CDR3: CASSLSGSGTYSSYNEQFF
DNA: TGCGCCAGCAGCTTGTCGGGTAGCGGGACCTACTCCTCCTACAATGAGCAGTTCTTC

J: TRBJ2-2
D: TRBD1
V: TRBV6-5
size: -
CDR3: CASRPGGADTGELFF
DNA: TGTGCCAGCAGACCAGGGGGCGCCGACACCGGGGAGCTGTTTTTT

J: TRBJ2-2
D: -
V: TRBV5-1
size: few
CDR3: CASSLVGTTNTGELFF
DNA: TGCGCCAGCAGCTTGGTGGGGACAACGAACACCGGGGAGCTGTTTTTT

J: TRBJ2-1
D: -
V: TRBV19
size: -
CDR3: CASSGLSGYNEQFF
DNA: TGTGCCAGTAGTGGACTCTCGGGGTACAATGAGCAGTTCTTC

J: TRBJ2-3
D: -
V: TRBV3-1/TRBV3-2
size: -
CDR3: CASGSRGTDTQYF
DNA: TGTGCCAGCGGGTCGCGGGGAACCGATACGCAGTATTTT

J: TRBJ2-2
D: -
V: TRBV7-2
size: -
CDR3: CASSPGGLRLADTGELFF
DNA: TGTGCCAGCAGCCCCGGGGGCCTAAGACTAGCAGACACCGGGGAGCTGTTTTTT

J: TRBJ2-6
D: -
V: TRBV10-2
size: -
CDR3: CASSAGHPRGSGANVLTF
DNA: TGCGCCAGCAGTGCGGGACACCCAAGGGGCTCTGGGGCCAACGTCCTGACTTTC

J: TRBJ1-1
D: -
V: TRBV7-9
size: -
CDR3: CASSLSQGKNTEAFF
DNA: TGTGCCAGCAGCTTATCCCAGGGGAAGAACACTGAAGCTTTCTTT

J: TRBJ1-1
D: -
V: TRBV5-1
size: few
CDR3: CASSLDAGVGTEAFF
DNA: TGCGCCAGCAGCTTGGATGCAGGGGTTGGCACTGAAGCTTTCTTT

J: TRBJ2-1
D: TRBD2
V: TRBV15
size: -
CDR3: CATSRGERDSYNEQFF
DNA: TGTGCCACCAGCAGAGGGGAGCGGGACTCCTACAATGAGCAGTTCTTC

J: TRBJ1-2
D: -
V: TRBV5-4
size: -
CDR3: CASSLSINYGYTF
DNA: TGTGCCAGCAGCTTGAGCATTAACTATGGCTACACCTTC

J: TRBJ2-7
D: TRBD2
V: TRBV5-1
size: few
CDR3: CASSPSGNPSHEQYF
DNA: TGCGCCAGCAGTCCTAGCGGGAATCCTTCCCACGAGCAGTACTTC

J: TRBJ1-2
D: -
V: TRBV28
size: -
CDR3: CASSLEYYGYTF
DNA: TGTGCCAGCAGTTTAGAGTACTATGGCTACACCTTC

J: TRBJ1-5
D: -
V: TRBV7-8
size: -
CDR3: CASSLGPRGTQDLRNQPQHF
DNA: TGTGCCAGCAGCTTAGGGCCCCGGGGGACTCAGGACCTTAGAAATCAGCCCCAGCATTTT

J: TRBJ1-1
D: TRBD1
V: TRBV30
size: -
CDR3: CARMDRTYTEAFF
DNA: TGTGCCCGGATGGACAGGACGTACACTGAAGCTTTCTTT